The rows below give T cell receptor beta chains drawn from one sample of a study of T cells after yellow fever vaccination. MiXCR was run by TCRdb on the 5' RACE reads, yielding one entry per CDR3 protein. The table lists around 350,000 distinct CDR3 sequences, roughly 10% of them singletons. Specimen: PBMCs, collected on the day of the first yellow fever vaccination. The receptors stem from a man between 18 and 29 years old who received the YFV17D yellow fever vaccine. Each CDR3 is given with its conserved first and last residue. The order of the fields is CDR3 DNA, CDR3 protein, V gene, clone size, J gene, D gene. D genes are given only for firm matches. The size field is filled for only some rows; it gives once, few, many or a size class.

CDR3 DNA: TGCGCCAGCAGCCAGAGGGGACAGGGTACCGGGGAGCTGTTTTTT
CDR3 protein: CASSQRGQGTGELFF
V gene: TRBV4-3
clone size: few
J gene: TRBJ2-2
D gene: TRBD1

CDR3 DNA: TGTGCCAGCAGCATGACAGTGAACACTGAAGCTTTCTTT
CDR3 protein: CASSMTVNTEAFF
V gene: TRBV5-4
clone size: few
J gene: TRBJ1-1
D gene: .

CDR3 DNA: TGTGCCAGCAACCAGTGGGGTGGGGGTAGCAATCAGCCCCAGCATTTT
CDR3 protein: CASNQWGGGSNQPQHF
V gene: TRBV7-6
clone size: .
J gene: TRBJ1-5
D gene: .

CDR3 DNA: TGTGCCAGCAGTTACTCGAGGCACGGGAATGAGCAGTTCTTC
CDR3 protein: CASSYSRHGNEQFF
V gene: TRBV6-2/TRBV6-3
clone size: many
J gene: TRBJ2-1
D gene: .

CDR3 DNA: TGTGCCTCAAATGCGGTAAGCTCCTACAATGAGCAGTTCTTC
CDR3 protein: CASNAVSSYNEQFF
V gene: TRBV10-3
clone size: .
J gene: TRBJ2-1
D gene: .

CDR3 DNA: TGTGCCAGCAGCTTGGCCCCGGGGGCGCGGGAGACCCAGTACTTC
CDR3 protein: CASSLAPGARETQYF
V gene: TRBV5-5
clone size: few
J gene: TRBJ2-5
D gene: .

CDR3 DNA: TGTGCCAGCAGCGCAAGGGGGGAGCAGTACTTC
CDR3 protein: CASSARGEQYF
V gene: TRBV12-3/TRBV12-4
clone size: many
J gene: TRBJ2-7
D gene: .

CDR3 DNA: TGTGCCAGCAGCTTACAGGTCCAAGAGACCCAGTACTTC
CDR3 protein: CASSLQVQETQYF
V gene: TRBV7-2
clone size: many
J gene: TRBJ2-5
D gene: .

CDR3 DNA: TGTGCCAGCAGCCACCCCCGAGCCTGGGGTGAGCAGTTCTTC
CDR3 protein: CASSHPRAWGEQFF
V gene: TRBV6-2/TRBV6-3
clone size: few
J gene: TRBJ2-1
D gene: .

CDR3 DNA: TGTGTCAGCGGAAACATAGCGGGGGGATTTACAAGGGCTAGCACAGATACGCAGTATTTT
CDR3 protein: CVSGNIAGGFTRASTDTQYF
V gene: TRBV11-2
clone size: .
J gene: TRBJ2-3
D gene: TRBD2

CDR3 DNA: TGTGCCAGCAGCCCCGGTAATCAAGAGACCCAGTACTTC
CDR3 protein: CASSPGNQETQYF
V gene: TRBV7-6
clone size: .
J gene: TRBJ2-5
D gene: .

CDR3 DNA: TGTGCCAGCAGTGGGGCCAACACAGGGTTGAGCACTGAAGCTTTCTTT
CDR3 protein: CASSGANTGLSTEAFF
V gene: TRBV6-1
clone size: .
J gene: TRBJ1-1
D gene: .

CDR3 DNA: TGTGCCAGCAGCACCCTGGGTTGGGGGGCCTACAATGAGCAGTTCTTC
CDR3 protein: CASSTLGWGAYNEQFF
V gene: TRBV3-1
clone size: few
J gene: TRBJ2-1
D gene: .

CDR3 DNA: TGTGCCAGCTCCTTAACCCCATTAGCGGGGGGGTACGAGCAGTACTTC
CDR3 protein: CASSLTPLAGGYEQYF
V gene: TRBV6-5
clone size: few
J gene: TRBJ2-7
D gene: TRBD2

CDR3 DNA: TGCGCCAGCAGGCAAGACCAAACAGGGTTAAGACAGACCCAGTACTTC
CDR3 protein: CASRQDQTGLRQTQYF
V gene: TRBV5-1
clone size: .
J gene: TRBJ2-5
D gene: .

CDR3 DNA: TGCGCCAGCAGCTTCGTCGGGGGCTCGGATTCACCCCTCCACTTT
CDR3 protein: CASSFVGGSDSPLHF
V gene: TRBV5-1
clone size: few
J gene: TRBJ1-6
D gene: .

CDR3 DNA: TGTGCCAGCGGTTCCACAGGGGCACGTGGCTACACCTTC
CDR3 protein: CASGSTGARGYTF
V gene: TRBV12-3/TRBV12-4
clone size: .
J gene: TRBJ1-2
D gene: TRBD1

CDR3 DNA: TGTGCCAGCAGCTGGGCGTTGGGGGCCGGGGAAAAACTGTTTTTT
CDR3 protein: CASSWALGAGEKLFF
V gene: TRBV13
clone size: few
J gene: TRBJ1-4
D gene: .

CDR3 DNA: TGCGCCAGCAGCCAAGATATAGCGGGCAGCTACGAGCAGTACTTC
CDR3 protein: CASSQDIAGSYEQYF
V gene: TRBV4-3
clone size: many
J gene: TRBJ2-7
D gene: TRBD2

CDR3 DNA: TGTGCCAGCAGTTATTTGGGGCAGGGAAAAGTGGCCTTC
CDR3 protein: CASSYLGQGKVAF
V gene: TRBV6-5
clone size: .
J gene: TRBJ1-2
D gene: .

CDR3 DNA: TGTGCCAGCAGCTCGGCGACAGGGCGGACTGAAGCTTTCTTT
CDR3 protein: CASSSATGRTEAFF
V gene: TRBV5-4
clone size: .
J gene: TRBJ1-1
D gene: TRBD1

CDR3 DNA: TGCGCCAGCAGCCAACGGACAGGGGGGACCGGGGAGCTGTTTTTT
CDR3 protein: CASSQRTGGTGELFF
V gene: TRBV5-1
clone size: few
J gene: TRBJ2-2
D gene: TRBD1